This T cell receptor (beta chain) emerged from a study of shared clonotypes between healthy human individuals. At the level of the study: Serving as donors were a couple of women and a few men, whose ages spanned 18 to 49. Study-wide findings and caveats: Sorted-subset samples were not fully sequenced, rarefaction indicated. Blood alone was sampled, and tissue repertoires likely differ. The study generally estimated greater richness for naive than memory subsets.

To note about this clone: The target antigen is unknown. Other DNA sequences within the sample encode an identical CDR3.

Sequencing used immunoSEQ multiplex PCR; TCRdb keeps in-frame clones, though not all of them. The table includes around 2.3 million clones, approximately 94% detected once. Trimming took 5 bases from V and 0 from J, leaving 5 bases between them. The CDR3 extends over 14 amino acids. The V gene's germline CDR1 is SGHTA and CDR2 FQGNSA. The receptor was isolated from a man aged 18 to 29 in good health. The chain couples TRBV7-2 to TRBJ2-6; D unclear. What was sequenced was naive CD4+ T cells sorted from blood. Subset of the sample: CD45RA+ positively selected. The CDR3 nucleotides are TGTGCCAGCAGCCCTAGCTCTGGGGCCAACGTCCTGACTTTC. Amino acids: CASSPSSGANVLTF. Using reference TRBV7-2 and TRBJ2-6 for the parts outside the CDR3, the full variable domain is GAGVSQSPSNKVTEKGKDVELRCDPISGHTALYWYRQSLGQGLEFLIYFQGNSAPDKSGLPSDRFSAERTGGSVSTLTIQRTQQEDSAVYLCASSPSSGANVLTFGAGSRLTVL.